Included here is one T cell receptor beta chain sequence, with context. The antigen remains undetermined. Synthesis of cDNA used 5'RACE (with 10-nucleotide random UMIs). TCRdb redid the calling of the 5' RACE reads with MiXCR, one entry per CDR3 protein. In the table there are 71,000 or so distinct CDR3 sequences, roughly 4.8% of which are singletons. The entry originates in a study of neurological immune-mediated disorders. Study-level findings and limits: CDR3 amino acid sequences of expanded clones were not shared across subjects, a result suggesting private repertoires in all groups.

This CDR3 region has 13 residues. CDR1 SGHRS and CDR2 YFSETQ come from the germline V gene. Trimming took off 4 bases at V and 1 base at J, with 8 bases between the two ends. The sequence came from a woman aged 30 to 39 with multiple sclerosis. The chain joins TRBV5-1 to TRBJ1-1; D is unclear. The sequenced sample was PBMCs. The CDR3 sequence is CASSQKPNTEAFF. The CDR3 nucleotides are TGCGCCAGCAGCCAAAAGCCGAACACTGAAGCTTTCTTT.